This T cell receptor beta chain originates from a study of CD8+CD57+ T cells in acquired aplastic anemia. Study as a whole: DNA from sorted CD4+ and CD8+ cells averaged around 3.5 ug.

Worth noting for this clonotype: Antigen: not known. Sequence at one end of the junction differs from germline and may be a read error.

Genomic DNA templated the TCR beta VDJ and CDR3 profiling. TCRdb passed the reads through MiXCR, listing each CDR3 protein once. The sample holds approximately 80,000 distinct CDR3 sequences; less than 85% are singletons and the top ten take 80% to 90%. This CDR3 has 13 residues. Germline CDR1 is DFQATT and CDR2 is SNEGSKA (reference sequence). In patients chosen for sequencing, flow cytometry had shown CD8+CD57+ cell expansion. Severe acquired aplastic anemia was present in all patients. Study-wide results and caveats: CD8+ Simpson's diversity showed no significant patient-control difference. Patients and controls were found to share twenty-nine CD8+ CDR3 sequences.

Source material: sorted CD4+, CD8+, or CD8+CD57+ T cells (not recorded which) from PBMCs. The chain couples TRBV20-1 to TRBJ1-2, with D unresolved. This TCR was sampled from a human donor with aplastic anemia. CDR3 nucleotides: TGCAGTGCTAGAGATTCGGGGAAGGATGGCTGCACCTTC. Protein product: CSARDSGKDGCTF.